This T cell receptor (beta chain) was identified during a study of CD8 T cells in Susac syndrome. Random hexamers were used to reverse transcribe about 0.45 to 1 ug of RNA. A multiplex approach, immunoSEQ multiplex PCR, amplified TCR beta CDR3 across 54 Vbeta and 13 Jbeta. TCRdb independently ran MiXCR on the immunoSEQ multiplex PCR reads; one entry per CDR3 protein. The sample lists about 250,000 distinct CDR3 sequences; just under 95% were seen once. Negative isolation yielded CD8+ and CD4+ T cells; FACS enriched TEMRA cells. V dropped 6 bases and J dropped 0 bases, with 11 bases sitting between them. CDR1 MNHEY and CDR2 SMNVEV come from the germline V gene (reference sequence). This CDR3 is built from 14 residues.

The V call is TRBV27, the J call TRBJ2-5; a weak D match, TRBD1 (5 bases). This clonotype originated in a human donor with multiple sclerosis. The source material was CD4+ T cells from PBMCs. This chain's CDR3 is CASSPWGNQETQYF. The CDR3 DNA sequence: TGTGCCAGCAGCCCATGGGGCAACCAAGAGACCCAGTACTTC.